This TCR beta chain was sequenced in a study of post-analysis software for immune sequencing data. Study-level results: Five or six TRBV segments, TRBV5-6, TRBV5-1 and TRBV20-1 among them, were found more frequent in patients than controls.

Of note for this clonotype: What it recognizes is unknown.

Presence of unique molecular identifiers characterized the TCR beta cDNA libraries. TCRdb independently ran MiXCR on the PCR reads; one entry per CDR3 protein. Altogether 170,000 or so distinct CDR3 sequences are present, about 29% being singletons, with the ten largest covering about 1.6%. The CDR3 spans 14 residues. Germline CDR1 SGHTA, CDR2 FQGNSA. Deletions cut 6 bases from V and 0 bases from J, with 12 bases between. The receptor's source is a girl aged 5-17 years with multiple sclerosis. Material for sequencing was blood. The chain links TRBV7-2 to TRBJ2-7; TRBD1 might be the D (6 bases). The CDR3 reads CASRVGGSSYEQYF. CDR3 sequence (DNA): TGTGCCAGCAGGGTAGGGGGTAGCTCCTACGAGCAGTACTTC.